The subject of this entry is one T cell receptor (beta chain). Its specific antigen is unknown. Base qualities are not recorded, but no much larger clone differs from it by a single base. The data derive from a study of T cell changes during pregnancy in multiple sclerosis (dated by TCRdb to the late 2010s). Regarding the complete study: In women with multiple sclerosis, the researchers looked at how the T cell repertoire shifted as pregnancy progressed.

CDR1 and CDR2 were assigned from the germline V gene (reference sequence) as SGHNT and YYREEE. The CDR3 runs 15 amino acids, cysteine and phenylalanine included. CDR3 DNA is the only sequence kept; it has 45 bases, read in frame from the first base. V loses 4 bases, J loses 0 bases, and the germline ends lie 10 bases apart. Preparation of the library involved the immunoSEQ multiplex PCR assay. TCRdb's version of the immuneACCESS table is confined to in-frame rearrangements and falls short of the full clone set. An unresolved V gene accounts for under half of the shortfall where checked; the remainder is of unknown origin. Across this sample there are about 80,000 clones, with over 75% seen only once. The top ten hold approximately 1.9% of the sample.

The chain links TRBV5-4 with TRBJ1-4; TRBD1 is possibly the D segment (6 matching bases). The sequence came from a female donor with multiple sclerosis, enrolled in a pregnancy study. The sequencing used peripheral blood, collected before pregnancy. The bases are TGTGCCAGCAGCAGGGACATTTCAACTAATGAAAAACTGTTTTTT. Its translation is CASSRDISTNEKLFF.